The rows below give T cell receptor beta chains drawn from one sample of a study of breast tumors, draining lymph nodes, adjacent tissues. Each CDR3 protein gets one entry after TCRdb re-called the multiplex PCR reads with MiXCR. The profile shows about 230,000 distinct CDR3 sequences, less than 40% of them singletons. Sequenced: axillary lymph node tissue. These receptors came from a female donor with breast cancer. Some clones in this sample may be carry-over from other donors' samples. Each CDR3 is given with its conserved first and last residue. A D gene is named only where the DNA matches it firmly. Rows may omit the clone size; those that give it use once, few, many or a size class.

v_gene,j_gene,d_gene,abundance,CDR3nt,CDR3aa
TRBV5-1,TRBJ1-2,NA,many,TGCGCCAGCAGCTTGGATGGGCCCTATGGCTACACCTTC,CASSLDGPYGYTF
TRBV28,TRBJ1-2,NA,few,TGTGCCAGCAGTTTATGGGGAAATGGCTACACCTTC,CASSLWGNGYTF
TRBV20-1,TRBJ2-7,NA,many,TGCAGTGCTAATGGAAAATACTACGAGCAGTACTTC,CSANGKYYEQYF
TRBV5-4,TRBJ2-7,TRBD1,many,TGTGCCAGCAGCCGCCCCGGGACAGCGGACTACGAGCAGTACTTC,CASSRPGTADYEQYF
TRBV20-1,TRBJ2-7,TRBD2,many,TGCAGTGCTAGAGAGCCTAGCGGAGGCTACGAGCAGTACTTC,CSAREPSGGYEQYF
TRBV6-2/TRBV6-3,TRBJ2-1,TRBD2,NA,TGTGCCAGCAGTTCTACTAGCGGGTCCGTCAATGAGCAGTTCTTC,CASSSTSGSVNEQFF
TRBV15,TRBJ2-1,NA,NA,TGTGCCACCAGCAGAGAAGATGTCGATGAGCAGTTCTTC,CATSREDVDEQFF
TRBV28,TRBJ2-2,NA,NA,TGTGCCAGCAGTCGTTGGAGTATGGACCCAGGGGAGCTGTTTTTT,CASSRWSMDPGELFF
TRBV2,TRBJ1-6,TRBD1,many,TGTGCCAGCAGTGACAATGGACAGGGGGCCGTTTCACCCCTCCACTTT,CASSDNGQGAVSPLHF
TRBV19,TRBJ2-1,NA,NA,TGTGCCAGTACCCTCGGGAGGGACAGATACAATGAGCAGTTCTTC,CASTLGRDRYNEQFF
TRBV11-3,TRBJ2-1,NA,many,TGTGCCAGCAGCTCAAGGCACCTTGGTGATGAGCAGTTCTTC,CASSSRHLGDEQFF
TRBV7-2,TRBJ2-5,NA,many,TGTGCCAGCAGCTCCACCCTAGGGGTCCAAGAGACCCAGTACTTC,CASSSTLGVQETQYF
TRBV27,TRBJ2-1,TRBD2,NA,TGTGCCAGCGGGGGGGTGGGTGAGCAGTTCTTC,CASGGVGEQFF
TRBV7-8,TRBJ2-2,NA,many,TGTGCCAGCAGCTTAGTGGGGGGCGTAACCGGGGAGCTGTTTTTT,CASSLVGGVTGELFF
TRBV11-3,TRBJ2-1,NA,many,TGTGCCAGCAGCTTAGTTACAGGGAGGAATGAGCAGTTCTTC,CASSLVTGRNEQFF
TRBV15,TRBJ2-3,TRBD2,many,TGTGCCACCAGCAGGTGGGGTAGCGGGGTCACAGATACGCAGTATTTT,CATSRWGSGVTDTQYF
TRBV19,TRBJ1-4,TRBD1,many,TGTGCCAGTAGTTCGACAGGGGACACTAATGAAAAACTGTTTTTT,CASSSTGDTNEKLFF
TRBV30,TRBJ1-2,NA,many,TGTGCCTGGAGCGGGGTGGGTGGCTACACCTTC,CAWSGVGGYTF
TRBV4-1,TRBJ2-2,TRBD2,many,TGCGCCAGCAGCCACCGAGTTGGACTAGCGGGAGGCGGGGAGCTGTTTTTT,CASSHRVGLAGGGELFF
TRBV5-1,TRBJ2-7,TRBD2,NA,TGCGCCAGCAGCTCCACTAGCGCCTCCTACGAGCAGTACTTC,CASSSTSASYEQYF
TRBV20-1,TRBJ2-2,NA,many,TGCAGTGCTAGGGACAACTTCACCGGGGAGCTGTTTTTT,CSARDNFTGELFF
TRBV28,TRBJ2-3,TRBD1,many,TGTGCCAGCAGTTTGGGCGGGACAGGGAAGGCAGATACGCAGTATTTT,CASSLGGTGKADTQYF
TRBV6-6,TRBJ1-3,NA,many,TGTGCCAGCACGCGAGAAGGAAACACCATATATTTT,CASTREGNTIYF
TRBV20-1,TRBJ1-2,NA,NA,TGCAGTGCATCCACAGGGCGGTATGGCTCCACCTTC,CSASTGRYGSTF
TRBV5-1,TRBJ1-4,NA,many,TGCGCCAGCAGCTTAGGGCATAATGAAAACCTGTTTTTT,CASSLGHNENLFF
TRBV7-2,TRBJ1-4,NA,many,TGTGCCAGCAGCCCGGACATTAATGAAAAACTGTTTTTT,CASSPDINEKLFF
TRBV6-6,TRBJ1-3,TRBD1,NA,TGTGCCAGCAGTCCGGGACAGGGCTCTGGAAACACCATATATTTT,CASSPGQGSGNTIYF
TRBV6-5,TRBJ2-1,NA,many,TGTGCCAGCATAGGGGCAGGGATAAACAATGAGCAGTTCTTC,CASIGAGINNEQFF
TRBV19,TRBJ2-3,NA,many,TGTGCCAGTAGTAGTAGAAATACGCAGTATTTT,CASSSRNTQYF
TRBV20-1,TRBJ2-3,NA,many,TGCAGTGCTAGAGAGGCAGGGAATATCGATACGCAGTATTTT,CSAREAGNIDTQYF
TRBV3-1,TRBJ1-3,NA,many,TGTGCCAGCAGCTCTCGGTCTTCTGGACCTGGAAACACCATATATTTT,CASSSRSSGPGNTIYF
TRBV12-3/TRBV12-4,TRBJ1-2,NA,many,TGTGCCAGGGGAGACAGGCAAAACTATGGCTACACCTTC,CARGDRQNYGYTF
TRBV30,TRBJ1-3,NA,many,TGTGCCTGGACGCTTTCGGGTAGGGCTGGAAACACCATATATTTT,CAWTLSGRAGNTIYF
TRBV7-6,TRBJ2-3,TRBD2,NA,TGTGCCAGCAGCTTGCCGGGACTAGCGGGAGTTACGCAGTATTTT,CASSLPGLAGVTQYF
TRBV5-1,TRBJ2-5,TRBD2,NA,TGCGCCAGCAGCAAGACTAGCGGGGGTATGGGAGAGACCCAGTACTTC,CASSKTSGGMGETQYF
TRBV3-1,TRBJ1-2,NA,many,TGTGCCAGCAGCCACGGAGGGAGTTCCGGCTACACCTTC,CASSHGGSSGYTF
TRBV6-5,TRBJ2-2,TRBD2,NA,TGTGCCAGCAGTTACTTGGGACTAGCGGGAGGGCGTGGCACCGGGGAGCTGTTTTTT,CASSYLGLAGGRGTGELFF